A single sample is the source of the 21 T cell receptor beta chains below, sequenced in a study of cytomegalovirus exposure and HLA in healthy donors. With 60 Vbeta and 13 Jbeta primers, the PCR was carried out. Sequencing was performed with immunoSEQ multiplex PCR; in TCRdb, only in-frame clones are kept and a portion is missing. The listing records tens of thousands of clones. Sequenced: PBMCs. These receptors originate from a girl aged 5 to 17 in good health and CMV-seropositive.

The chain uses TRBV30 and TRBJ2-7; 8 nucleotides align to TRBD2. The CDR3 spans 14 residues. The V gene's germline CDR1 is GTSNPN and CDR2 SVGIG (reference sequence). J was trimmed by 5 bases and V by 4 bases; bases with no gene match: 10. This CDR3 reads CAWMKAGDPHEQYF. CDR3 nucleotides: TGTGCCTGGATGAAAGCGGGGGACCCCCACGAGCAGTACTTC.

The chain links TRBV5-6 to TRBJ2-5, with 10 bases matching TRBD1. Germline CDR1 reads SGHDT; CDR2 reads YYEEEE. V shed 4 bases and J 3 bases; nucleotides not matched to a gene: 6. CDR3 length equals 15 residues. CDR3: CASSRDRGPKETQYF. The DNA for the CDR3 is TGTGCCAGCAGCAGGGACAGGGGACCCAAAGAGACCCAGTACTTC.

The gene calls are TRBV9 and TRBJ2-6, with 15 bases fitting TRBD2. The CDR3 length is 18 residues. Looked up from germline, CDR1 is SGDLS and CDR2 is YYNGEE. Losses at the gene ends were 4 bases for V and 3 bases for J; bases not matched to a gene: 5. The CDR3 nucleotides are TGTGCCAGCAGCCCTCCGGGACTAGCGGGGGGTGGGGCCAACGTCCTGACTTTC. Protein product: CASSPPGLAGGGANVLTF.

This rearrangement joins TRBV19 to TRBJ1-1; TRBD1 matches at 9 bases. V shed 5 bases and J 8 bases; nucleotides not matched to a gene: 9. The CDR3 spans 14 residues. Germline lookup yields CDR1 LNHDA and CDR2 SQIVND (reference sequence). The CDR3 DNA sequence: TGTGCCAGTAGTCTTGCTACAGGGGGCGCCGAAGCTTTCTTT. It translates to CASSLATGGAEAFF.

J is TRBJ2-6 and V is TRBV7-2; possibly TRBD1 for D (5 bases). Germline lookup yields CDR1 SGHTA and CDR2 FQGNSA. The CDR3 totals 17 residues. V was clipped by 2 bases and J by 3 bases, with 14 bases between them. The CDR3 nucleotides read TGTGCCAGCAGCTTATTCTTAGGGGAAGGTGGGGCCAACGTCCTGACTTTC. It encodes CASSLFLGEGGANVLTF.

This chain uses TRBV28 with TRBJ2-3, with D possibly matching TRBD2 (6 bases). The CDR3 is 16 amino acids. V was trimmed by 1 base and J by 1 base, leaving 12 bases between them. The V gene's germline CDR1 is MDHEN and CDR2 SYDVKM. CDR3 DNA sequence: TGTGCCAGCAGTTTATTGGGCGGGGAGGGCACAGATACGCAGTATTTT. It is translated as CASSLLGGEGTDTQYF.

The chain joins TRBV19 to TRBJ1-2; TRBD1 is a possible D gene (5 bases). The CDR3 length is 19 residues. The ends were cut back, 8 bases at V and 3 bases at J, with 31 bases in the middle. Germline values: CDR1 LNHDA, CDR2 SQIVND (reference sequence). The CDR3 spells CASLGARLESPKRDYGYTF. The CDR3, as DNA: TGTGCCAGTTTAGGGGCCCGTTTGGAGTCCCCGAAACGGGACTATGGCTACACCTTC.

V and J are TRBV7-2 and TRBJ1-6; D uncertain. V shed 5 bases and J shed 9 bases, with 20 bases lying between them. Germline-derived CDR1 and CDR2 are SGHTA and FQGNSA. The CDR3 consists of 16 residues. CDR3 DNA sequence: TGTGCCAGCAGCCCCCTCGGTAGAACTGTTAGTTCACCCCTCCACTTT. This sequence encodes CASSPLGRTVSSPLHF.

The chain couples TRBV15 to TRBJ2-1; D is possibly TRBD1 (6 bases). This CDR3 region has 14 residues. The V gene lost 3 bases and the J gene lost 5 bases, with 11 bases spanning the gap. The V gene's germline CDR1 is LNHNV and CDR2 YYDKDF (reference sequence). The chain's CDR3 is CATSRDSTDNEQFF. The CDR3 DNA follows: TGTGCCACCAGCAGGGACAGTACCGACAATGAGCAGTTCTTC.

This chain links TRBV18 with TRBJ1-1; tentatively, D is TRBD1 (5 bases). Germline lookup yields CDR1 KGHSH and CDR2 LQKENI. This CDR3 comprises 13 residues. The V end lost 5 bases, the J end lost 5 bases, and 12 bases lay between the germline ends. DNA of the CDR3: TGTGCCAGCTCAACCGGGGGTAGTACTGAAGCTTTCTTT. Protein sequence: CASSTGGSTEAFF.

The chain recombines TRBV7-9 with TRBJ1-1; a weak D match, TRBD1 (6 bases). V gave up 5 bases and J gave up 1 base, with 11 bases separating them. Germline V lookup: CDR1 SEHNR, CDR2 FQNEAQ (reference sequence). The CDR3 sequence is 14 residues long. The CDR3 coding sequence is TGTGCCAGCAGCACACAGGGACAGAACACTGAAGCTTTCTTT. It encodes CASSTQGQNTEAFF.

The chain links TRBV2 to TRBJ1-2; 7 nucleotides align to TRBD1. The CDR3 is 16 amino acids. Germline assignment: CDR1 SNHLY and CDR2 FYNNEI. V trimming: 2 bases; J trimming: 0 bases; junction bases outside the gene matches: 6. The CDR3: CASSELPGTANYGYTF. CDR3 nucleotide sequence: TGTGCCAGCAGTGAACTCCCCGGGACAGCTAACTATGGCTACACCTTC.

The chain carries TRBV9 and TRBJ1-2, with 11 bases lining up with TRBD1. V shed 4 bases and J 6 bases; nucleotides not matched to a gene: 8. The CDR3 spans 15 residues. Per the germline V gene, CDR1 is SGDLS and CDR2 is YYNGEE. CDR3 protein: CASSPWTGGVDGYTF. The CDR3 DNA follows: TGTGCCAGCAGCCCATGGACAGGGGGCGTGGATGGCTACACCTTC.

V and J are TRBV7-7 and TRBJ2-2, with D unclear. CDR1 and CDR2 (germline): SSHAT, FNYEAQ (reference sequence). With 5 bases removed from V and 6 bases from J, the gap between germline ends came to 7 bases. The CDR3 runs to 12 residues. The CDR3 protein is CASSPPSGELFF. The CDR3 DNA sequence: TGTGCCAGCAGCCCCCCGTCCGGGGAGCTGTTTTTT.

The J gene is TRBJ1-4, the V gene TRBV4-3; D perhaps matches TRBD1 (5 bases). The CDR3 totals 17 residues. The V and J ends lost 0 bases and 3 bases respectively, with 14 bases between them. CDR1 and CDR2 from the germline V gene are LGHNA and YSLEER. DNA of the CDR3: TGCGCCAGCAGCCAAGAAGGGCCGGGGGGAGCTAATGAAAAACTGTTTTTT. It codes for CASSQEGPGGANEKLFF.

The chain has TRBV5-6 and TRBJ2-2; D is perhaps TRBD1 (5 bases). The germline V gene encodes CDR1 SGHDT and CDR2 YYEEEE. V lost 0 bases, J lost 0 bases, and 6 bases lay in between. The CDR3 is made up of 15 amino acids. The CDR3, as DNA: TGTGCCAGCAGCTTGGGACAGTCGAACACCGGGGAGCTGTTTTTT. Its protein product is CASSLGQSNTGELFF.

The V and J genes are TRBV15 and TRBJ1-5; perhaps TRBD1 as D (5 bases). The germline V gene encodes CDR1 LNHNV and CDR2 YYDKDF (reference sequence). The V end lost 0 bases, the J end lost 4 bases, and 10 bases lay between the germline ends. The CDR3 extends over 15 amino acids. CDR3 DNA sequence: TGTGCCACCAGCAGAGATGCGGGGGTGAATCAGCCCCAGCATTTT. Translated: CATSRDAGVNQPQHF.

The chain is built from TRBV5-4 and TRBJ2-7; D is undetermined. There are 13 residues in the CDR3. V lost 0 bases and J lost 6, with 10 bases in between. Germline values: CDR1 SGHNT, CDR2 YYREEE (reference sequence). The CDR3 nucleotides read TGTGCCAGCAGCTTGGCTGGTGGCCCCGAGCAGTACTTC. It is translated as CASSLAGGPEQYF.

V and J are TRBV18 and TRBJ2-5, with unresolved D. Trimming pared 1 base from V and 1 base from J, leaving 13 bases between. Germline-derived CDR1 and CDR2 are KGHSH and LQKENI. This CDR3 is built from 16 residues. The CDR3 sequence is CASSPRDPGTQETQYF. In DNA form, the CDR3 reads TGTGCCAGCTCACCACGCGATCCAGGAACCCAAGAGACCCAGTACTTC. Full variable domain (missing parts from reference TRBV18 and TRBJ2-5): NAGVMQNPRHLVRRRGQEARLRCSPMKGHSHVYWYRQLPEEGLKFMVYLQKENIIDESGMPKERFSAEFPKEGPSILRIQQVVRGDSAAYFCASSPRDPGTQETQYFGPGTRLLVL.

V is TRBV28 and J is TRBJ1-5; D remains ambiguous. Germline V gives CDR1 MDHEN, CDR2 SYDVKM. Trimming cost V 2 bases and J 6 bases, with 8 bases left between them. This CDR3 is built from 13 residues. DNA of the CDR3: TGTGCCAGCAGTTTACTGGAGGGTCAGCCCCAGCATTTT. Translation: CASSLLEGQPQHF.

V is TRBV10-3 and J is TRBJ2-1, with 7 positions matching TRBD2. Germline CDR1 and CDR2: ENHRY and SYGVKD. V was clipped by 4 bases and J by 5 bases; unmatched bases: 5. The length of the CDR3 is 14 residues. As DNA, the CDR3 is TGTGCCATCAGTGGGGACTACAAGGACAATGAGCAGTTCTTC. Translated: CAISGDYKDNEQFF.